The 6 T cell receptor beta chains reported below all come from one sample, sequenced in a study of control samples from healthy donors and cancer patients. This table comes from immunoSEQ multiplex PCR, and its TCRdb copy is limited to in-frame clones, with some not included. Of 150,000 or so clones listed, roughly 92% are singletons. The sequenced material came from blood. The source is a man younger than 30 in good health.

This clone was seen just once. The V and J genes are TRBV9 and TRBJ2-5; 7 bases are shared with TRBD1. V lost 5 bases to trimming and J lost 5 bases; unmatched junction nucleotides: 6. Looked up from germline, CDR1 is SGDLS and CDR2 is YYNGEE. The CDR3 totals 13 residues. This CDR3 reads CASSETGWETQYF. DNA of the CDR3: TGTGCCAGCAGTGAGACAGGGTGGGAGACCCAGTACTTC.

The chain uses TRBV7-9 and TRBJ2-6; D possibly corresponds to TRBD1 (5 bases). The ends were cut back, 1 base at V and 0 bases at J, with 10 bases in the middle. CDR1 SEHNR and CDR2 FQNEAQ come from the germline V gene (reference sequence). This CDR3 is built from 17 residues. CDR3 residues: CASSLDRSRSGANVLTF. The CDR3 nucleotides read TGTGCCAGCAGCTTAGACAGGTCTCGCTCTGGGGCCAACGTCCTGACTTTC.

The gene calls are TRBV6-5 and TRBJ2-7; possibly TRBD1 for D (6 bases). Deletions cut 6 bases from V and 1 base from J, with 13 bases between. Germline V lookup: CDR1 MNHEY, CDR2 SVGAGI. This CDR3 has 14 residues. The CDR3 DNA follows: TGTGCCAGCAGCTTCGACAGGCTTTCCTACGAGCAGTACTTC. Translated, it gives CASSFDRLSYEQYF.

The chain employs TRBV5-1 and TRBJ1-6; TRBD1 agrees at 8 bases. The CDR3 contains 14 residues. Germline-derived CDR1 and CDR2 are SGHRS and YFSETQ. The ends lost 7 bases at V and 6 bases at J; junction bases unmatched: 6. CDR3 coding DNA: TGCGCCAGCCGACAGGGGTATCGTAATTCACCCCTCCACTTT. It encodes CASRQGYRNSPLHF.

V usage is TRBV19 and J usage is TRBJ2-5, with 12 bases identical to TRBD2. The germline V gene encodes CDR1 LNHDA and CDR2 SQIVND (reference sequence). The junction had 10 bases not matched to a gene; V was cut back by 6 bases and J by 2 bases. The CDR3 extends over 17 amino acids. The CDR3 coding sequence is TGTGCCAGTAGCCTTGGGGAGACTAGCGGGGGTCAAGAGACCCAGTACTTC. Its translation: CASSLGETSGGQETQYF.

The chain carries TRBV11-2 and TRBJ2-4, with D possibly matching TRBD2 (6 bases). The CDR3 contains 18 residues. Trimming took 4 bases from V and 1 from J, leaving 20 bases between them. Looked up from germline, CDR1 is SGHAT and CDR2 is FQNNGV. The CDR3 loop reads CASSSGTPDGVAKNIQYF. The CDR3, as DNA: TGTGCCAGCAGCTCCGGGACTCCAGATGGAGTTGCCAAAAACATTCAGTACTTC.